This T cell receptor (beta chain) was identified during a study of blood T cell repertoires in COVID-19. Original handling: Amplification with reference gene primers provided the estimates of nucleated cell counts. TCRdb's table, derived via immunoSEQ multiplex PCR, lists solely in-frame clones and lacks some. For V, J and clone size, that table is used; D and trimming come from the DNA. The sample lists 13,000 to 15,000 clones, 85% to 95% seen once, with 7.6% in the top ten. The CDR3 is 14 residues long. Germline CDR1 reads MNHEY; CDR2 reads SVGAGI. V lost 7 bases to trimming and J lost 5 bases; unmatched junction nucleotides: 3.

The TCR sequence derives from a human donor with active COVID-19. The donor label of this sample is uncertain. V is TRBV6-5 and J is TRBJ2-2; 11 bases are a match to TRBD2. The sequencing sample was made of peripheral blood. CDR3 loop: CASTSSGGTGELFF. The CDR3 nucleotides are TGTGCCAGCACTTCTAGCGGGGGGACCGGGGAGCTGTTTTTT.